This T cell receptor (beta chain) derives from a study of stem cell transplantation in POMP-related autoinflammatory disease listed by TCRdb under 2021. Notes on the research overall: According to the study's hypothesis, the TRB repertoire gets skewed because defective thymoproteasomes impair MHC class I-dependent CD8+ T-cell differentiation and positive selection. Prior to transplant, the patients had skewing toward CD4+ naive T cells, low CD8+ T-cell proportions, and reduced T-cell cytokine secretion. DNA chimerism analysis after transplant demonstrated 100% donor engraftment of neutrophils and platelets for up to one year. The effect of POMP deficiency on T-cell receptor beta repertoire diversity and CDR3 characteristics was assessed using high-throughput TRB sequencing. Overall study outcomes, separate from this receptor: A restricted number of unique TRB V-J gene pairings was observed in PRAID patients. Across all analyzed T-cell subsets, PRAID patients showed a trend toward higher clonality and lower TRB diversity. In PRAID patients, the trend toward lower diversity and increased clonality reached statistical significance only for regulatory T cells.

Libraries were built with the immunoSEQ multiplex PCR assay. From the authors' description of their analysis: Shannon entropy, which takes clonal size distribution into account, was used to quantify repertoire diversity. The Gini-Simpson index (Simpson_1-D) served as the measure of how unequally clonotypes were distributed. As stored in TCRdb, this immuneACCESS dataset retains in-frame rearrangements with V and J assigned. A fraction of the clones does not appear; measured against another copy, unresolved V genes explain less than half of the discrepancy, and the remainder lacks a known reason. V and J calls and clone size follow that table, whereas D and trimming were derived from the DNA. The sample table records approximately 65,000 clones; roughly 90% of these occur just once. Of the sample, 0.5% to 0.75% falls within the top ten clones. Taken with the paper, the label for time point translates to: after hematopoietic stem cell transplant. PRAID was marked by prominent immunodeficiency together with autoinflammation. Before TRB sequencing, T-cell subsets (conventional T cells, CD8+ T cells, regulatory T cells, T follicular helper cells) were sorted.

Worth noting for this clone: Its antigen remains unidentified. The sample holds no much larger clone one base away, and base qualities are not on file.

The receptor comes from a human patient with POMP-related autoinflammation and immune dysregulation (PRAID). Some T cells present after a transplant may be cells of the graft donor. The material sequenced was CD4+ T cells from PBMCs, taken after stem cell transplantation.

The base sequence is TGTGCCTTCACCGGGACAGGGTGGGAGACCCAGTACTTC. Its protein is CAFTGTGWETQYF. In this chain, TRBV30 is recombined with TRBJ2-5, and TRBD1 matches 9 of the central bases. From its cysteine to its phenylalanine, the CDR3 spans 13 amino acids. Here the CDR3 DNA is all that survives: 39 bases in frame from base 1. V is cut back by 7 bases and J by 5 bases, with 8 bases in the junction unmatched. CDR1 and CDR2 are drawn from the germline V gene (reference sequence): GTSNPN, SVGIG.